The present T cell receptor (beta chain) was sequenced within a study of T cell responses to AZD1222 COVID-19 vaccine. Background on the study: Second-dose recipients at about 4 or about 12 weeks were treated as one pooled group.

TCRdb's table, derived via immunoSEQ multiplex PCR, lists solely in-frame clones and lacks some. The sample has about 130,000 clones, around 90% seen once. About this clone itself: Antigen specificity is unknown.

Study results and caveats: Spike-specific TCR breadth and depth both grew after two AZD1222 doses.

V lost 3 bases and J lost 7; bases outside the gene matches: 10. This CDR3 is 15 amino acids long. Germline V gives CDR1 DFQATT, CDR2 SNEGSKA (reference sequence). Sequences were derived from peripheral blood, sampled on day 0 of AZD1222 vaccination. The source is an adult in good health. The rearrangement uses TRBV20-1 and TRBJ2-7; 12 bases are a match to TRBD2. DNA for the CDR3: TGCAGTGCTAGTGCTCCCCAGCTAGCGGGGGGGGAGCAGTACTTC. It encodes CSASAPQLAGGEQYF.